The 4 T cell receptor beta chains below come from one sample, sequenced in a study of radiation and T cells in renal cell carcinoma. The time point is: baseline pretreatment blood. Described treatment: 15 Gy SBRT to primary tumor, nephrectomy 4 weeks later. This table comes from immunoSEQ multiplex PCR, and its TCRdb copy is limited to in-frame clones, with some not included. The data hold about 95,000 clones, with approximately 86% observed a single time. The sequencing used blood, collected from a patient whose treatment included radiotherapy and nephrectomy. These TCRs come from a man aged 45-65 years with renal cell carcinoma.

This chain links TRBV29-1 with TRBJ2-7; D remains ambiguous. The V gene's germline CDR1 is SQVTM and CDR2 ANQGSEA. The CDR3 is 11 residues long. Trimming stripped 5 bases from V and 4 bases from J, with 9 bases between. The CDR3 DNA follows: TGCAGCGTTTACACAAATTACGAGCAGTACTTC. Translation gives CSVYTNYEQYF.

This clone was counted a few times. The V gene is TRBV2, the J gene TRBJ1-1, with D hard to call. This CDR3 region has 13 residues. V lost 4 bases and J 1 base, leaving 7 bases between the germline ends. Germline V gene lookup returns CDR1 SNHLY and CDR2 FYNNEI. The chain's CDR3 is CASSVAGNTEAFF. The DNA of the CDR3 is TGTGCCAGCAGTGTTGCGGGGAACACTGAAGCTTTCTTT.

The CDR3: CASSYSFGTGDEKLFF. The CDR3, as DNA: TGTGCCAGCAGTTACTCTTTTGGGACAGGGGACGAAAAACTGTTTTTT. V and J are TRBV6-5 and TRBJ1-4; 10 bases line up with TRBD1. The CDR3 extends over 16 amino acids. CDR1 MNHEY and CDR2 SVGAGI come from the germline V gene. After removal of 0 bases from V and 8 bases from J, the junction contained 6 bases not matched to a gene.

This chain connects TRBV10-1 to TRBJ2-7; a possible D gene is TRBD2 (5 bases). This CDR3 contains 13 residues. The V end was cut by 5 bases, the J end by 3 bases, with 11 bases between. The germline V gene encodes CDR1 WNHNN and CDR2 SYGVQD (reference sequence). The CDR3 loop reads CASSPGSFYEQYF. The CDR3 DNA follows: TGCGCCAGCAGTCCGGGGTCCTTCTACGAGCAGTACTTC.